Described below is a single T cell receptor (beta chain) sequence and its context. Looked up from germline, CDR1 is MNHEY and CDR2 is SVGAGI. V lost 6 bases to trimming and J lost 4 bases, with 19 bases between them. The CDR3 spans 15 residues. The protocol was immunoSEQ multiplex PCR, while the TCRdb copy is restricted to in-frame clones and leaves out a portion. This sample carries 90,000 to 110,000 clones, 75% to 85% of them seen once, and the ten largest clones take 7.9%. The sample comes from a study of blood T cell repertoires in COVID-19. Study details: PBMCs, B-cell-depleted T cells, or T cells provided the cDNA or gDNA that made up the material.

This sequence joins TRBV6-5 and TRBJ2-7; tentative D call: TRBD2 (7 bases). This sequence originates from a woman older than 75 with active or convalescent COVID-19. The sequencing sample was made of peripheral blood. The CDR3 loop reads CASRVRGGKSYEQYF. CDR3 DNA: TGTGCCAGCAGAGTTAGGGGGGGAAAGAGTTACGAGCAGTACTTC.